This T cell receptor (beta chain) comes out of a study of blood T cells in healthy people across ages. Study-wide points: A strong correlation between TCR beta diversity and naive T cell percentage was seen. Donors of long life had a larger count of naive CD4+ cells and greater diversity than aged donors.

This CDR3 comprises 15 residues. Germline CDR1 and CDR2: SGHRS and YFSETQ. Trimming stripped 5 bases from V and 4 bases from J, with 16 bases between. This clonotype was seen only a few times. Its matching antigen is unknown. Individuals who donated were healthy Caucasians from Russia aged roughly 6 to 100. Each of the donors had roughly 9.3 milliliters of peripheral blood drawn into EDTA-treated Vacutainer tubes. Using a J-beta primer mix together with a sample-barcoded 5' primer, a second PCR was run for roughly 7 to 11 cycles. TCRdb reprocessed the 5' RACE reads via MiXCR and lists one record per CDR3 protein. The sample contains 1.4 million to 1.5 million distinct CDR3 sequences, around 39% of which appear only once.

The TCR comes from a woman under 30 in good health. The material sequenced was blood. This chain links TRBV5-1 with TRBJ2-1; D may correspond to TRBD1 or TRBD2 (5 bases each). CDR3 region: CASSPSRAVYNEQFF. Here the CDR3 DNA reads TGCGCCAGCAGTCCTAGCAGGGCAGTGTACAATGAGCAGTTCTTC.